The clone carrying this T cell receptor (beta chain) appeared a few times. Its specificity is not known. The sample is drawn from a study of T cell responses to AZD1222 COVID-19 vaccine. Study-wide results and caveats: Spike was spanned by vaccine-associated CD4 TCRs, which were dominant at 160-218 and 743-854. Spike-specific TCR repertoires showed rising breadth and depth after two AZD1222 doses. Clonal diversity was possibly underestimated; the donors were predominantly white British and more often female.

CDR1 and CDR2 from the germline V gene are MDHEN and SYDVKM. Trimming took off 3 bases at V and 3 bases at J, with 11 bases between the two ends. The CDR3 sequence is 14 residues long. TCRdb's copy holds only in-frame clones and misses some; the assay was immunoSEQ multiplex PCR. The sample carries 70,000 to 75,000 clones, over 60% recorded once. J is TRBJ1-2 and V is TRBV28; a weak D match, TRBD1 (5 bases). Sequenced here: peripheral blood, sampled 28 days after the second AZD1222 dose. This clonotype was obtained from an adult who received the AZD1222 COVID-19 vaccine. CDR3 sequence reads: CASSFWGTDYGYTF. The CDR3 DNA is TGTGCCAGCAGTTTTTGGGGGACGGACTATGGCTACACCTTC.